Here is one T cell receptor (beta chain) with its context. The antigen is undetermined. Healthy bone marrow donors made up the cohort. The sample belongs to a study of cytomegalovirus exposure and HLA in healthy donors. Study-level findings and limits: The dataset shows that most TCR sequences were rare, while some public TCRs occurred in many donors. Researchers reported in a later analysis that a missense DCLRE1C variant was tied to TCR beta V- and J-gene trimming.

Researchers ran the PCR with 60 Vbeta and 13 Jbeta primers. In the original analysis: Later work found around 72 million unique TCR beta chains, with roughly 11 million shared. Repertoires were generated with immunoSEQ multiplex PCR, while TCRdb's copy carries only in-frame clones and drops some. D and trimming were read from the DNA, whereas the V and J calls and clone size are those reported in that table. This sample has 200,000 to 250,000 clones, with 81% found just once. This CDR3 has 13 amino acids. Germline V gene data show CDR1 as MNHEY and CDR2 as SMNVEV (reference sequence). The V gene end was trimmed by 8 bases and the J gene end by 7 bases; junction bases not matched to a gene: 10.

The rearrangement uses TRBV27 and TRBJ1-1; 7 nucleotides match TRBD1. The sample taken for sequencing was PBMCs. The clonotype originates from a woman aged 60-70 years in good health and CMV-seropositive. CDR3 DNA: TGTGCCAGCCGTACGGCAAGGGACAGTGAAGCTTTCTTT. Amino acid sequence: CASRTARDSEAFF.